This TCR beta chain was captured by sequencing in a study of OX40 agonist ivuxolimab in advanced cancers. Measured with immunoSEQ multiplex PCR; TCRdb has only the in-frame clones, and not every one. The data hold 35,000 to 55,000 clones, with roughly 80% observed a single time. CDR1 is SGHVS and CDR2 is FQNEAQ in the germline V gene. The length of the CDR3 is 15 residues. With 5 bases removed from V and 5 bases from J, the gap between germline ends came to 18 bases. V gene TRBV7-8 combines with J gene TRBJ2-5, with D perhaps given as TRBD1 or TRBD2 (5 bases each). This receptor was obtained from an adult with an advanced solid tumor such as melanoma, head and neck, liver or kidney cancer. Material: CD4+ or CD8+ T cells sorted from blood, obtained in a trial of the OX40 agonist ivuxolimab. CDR3 DNA sequence: TGTGCCAGCAGCGGCGCCTCAGGGAGCTGGGAGACCCAGTACTTC. Translating it yields CASSGASGSWETQYF.